Detailed here is one T cell receptor beta chain. In the original analysis: For nucleated cells, counts were estimated from reference gene primer amplification. Profiling relied on immunoSEQ multiplex PCR, and the TCRdb table lists in-frame clones only, not all of them. For V, J and clone size, that table is used; D and trimming come from the DNA. The data show approximately 150,000 clones, 70% to 90% seen once. Germline V gene lookup returns CDR1 LNHDA and CDR2 SQIVND (reference sequence). The length of the CDR3 is 13 residues. The V end lost 5 bases, the J end lost 1 base, and 7 bases lay between the germline ends. This sample was included in a study of blood T cell repertoires in COVID-19. Study overall: COVID-19 samples from acute and convalescent phases originated in the United States, Italy and Spain. PBMCs, B-cell-depleted T cells, or T cells provided the cDNA or gDNA that made up the material.

Followed longitudinally, the Seattle patients had been enrolled during active infection. The specimen was peripheral blood. This chain links TRBV19 with TRBJ2-3, with D possibly being TRBD2 (6 bases). The sequence was collected from a woman older than 75 with COVID-19, enrolled during active disease. CDR3 bases: TGTGCCAGTAGTTCGGGGGGCACAGATACGCAGTATTTT. Residues: CASSSGGTDTQYF.